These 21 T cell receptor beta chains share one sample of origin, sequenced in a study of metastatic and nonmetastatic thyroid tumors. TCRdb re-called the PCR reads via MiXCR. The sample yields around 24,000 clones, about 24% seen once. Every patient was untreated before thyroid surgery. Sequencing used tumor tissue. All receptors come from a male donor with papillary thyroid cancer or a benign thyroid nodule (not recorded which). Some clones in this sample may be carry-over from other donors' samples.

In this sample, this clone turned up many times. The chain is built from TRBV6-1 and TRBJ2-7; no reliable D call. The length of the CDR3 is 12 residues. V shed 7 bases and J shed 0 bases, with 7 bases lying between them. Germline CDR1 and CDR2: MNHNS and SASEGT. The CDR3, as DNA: TGTGCCAGCACGGCAGGCTCCTACGAGCAGTACTTC. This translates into CASTAGSYEQYF.

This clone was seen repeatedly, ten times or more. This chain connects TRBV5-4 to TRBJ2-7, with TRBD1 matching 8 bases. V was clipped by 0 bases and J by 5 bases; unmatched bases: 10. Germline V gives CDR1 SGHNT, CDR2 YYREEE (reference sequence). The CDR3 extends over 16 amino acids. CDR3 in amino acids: CASSLANGQGRDEQYF. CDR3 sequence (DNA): TGTGCCAGCAGCTTGGCCAACGGACAGGGCCGGGACGAGCAGTACTTC.

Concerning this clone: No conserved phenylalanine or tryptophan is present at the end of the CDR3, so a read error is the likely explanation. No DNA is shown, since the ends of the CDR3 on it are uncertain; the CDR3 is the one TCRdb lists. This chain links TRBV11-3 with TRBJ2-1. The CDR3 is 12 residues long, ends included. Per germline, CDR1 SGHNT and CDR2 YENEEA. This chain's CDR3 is CASSLVPDEQLV.

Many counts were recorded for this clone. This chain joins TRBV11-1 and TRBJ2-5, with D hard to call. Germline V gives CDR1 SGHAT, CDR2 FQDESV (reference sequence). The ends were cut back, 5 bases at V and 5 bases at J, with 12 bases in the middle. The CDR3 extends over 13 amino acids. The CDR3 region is CASSPQRGETQYF. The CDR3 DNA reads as TGTGCCAGCAGCCCCCAACGTGGGGAGACCCAGTACTTC. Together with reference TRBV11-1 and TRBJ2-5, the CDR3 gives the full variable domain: EAEVAQSPRYKITEKSQAVAFWCDPISGHATLYWYRQILGQGPELLVQFQDESVVDDSQLPKDRFSAERLKGVDSTLKIQPAELGDSAMYLCASSPQRGETQYFGPGTRLLVL.

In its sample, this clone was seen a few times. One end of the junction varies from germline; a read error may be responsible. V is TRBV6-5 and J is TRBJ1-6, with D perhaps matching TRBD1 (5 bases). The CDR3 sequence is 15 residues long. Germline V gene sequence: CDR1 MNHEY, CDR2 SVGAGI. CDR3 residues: CASIYSRVGNSPLHF. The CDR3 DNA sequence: TGTGCCAGCATTTACAGCAGGGTGGGCAACTCACCCCTCCACTTT.

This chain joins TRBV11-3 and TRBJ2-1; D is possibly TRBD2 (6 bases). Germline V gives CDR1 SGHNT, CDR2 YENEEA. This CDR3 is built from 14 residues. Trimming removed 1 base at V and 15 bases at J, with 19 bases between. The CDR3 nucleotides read TGTGCCAGCAGCTTAGCGGGCGGCGGGAAGGGGTTGTTCTTC. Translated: CASSLAGGGKGLFF.

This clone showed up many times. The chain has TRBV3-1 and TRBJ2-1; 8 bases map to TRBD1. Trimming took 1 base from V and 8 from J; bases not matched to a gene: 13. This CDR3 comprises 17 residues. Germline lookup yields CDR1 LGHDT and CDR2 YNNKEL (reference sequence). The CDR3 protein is CASSQGYQGAGSDEQFF. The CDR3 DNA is TGTGCCAGCAGCCAAGGGTATCAGGGGGCGGGATCCGATGAGCAGTTCTTC.

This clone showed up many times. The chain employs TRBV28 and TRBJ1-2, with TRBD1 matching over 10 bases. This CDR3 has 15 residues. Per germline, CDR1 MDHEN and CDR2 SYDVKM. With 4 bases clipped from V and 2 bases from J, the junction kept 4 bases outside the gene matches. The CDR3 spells CASSSWTGGNYGYTF. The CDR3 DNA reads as TGTGCCAGCAGTTCCTGGACAGGGGGAAACTATGGCTACACCTTC.

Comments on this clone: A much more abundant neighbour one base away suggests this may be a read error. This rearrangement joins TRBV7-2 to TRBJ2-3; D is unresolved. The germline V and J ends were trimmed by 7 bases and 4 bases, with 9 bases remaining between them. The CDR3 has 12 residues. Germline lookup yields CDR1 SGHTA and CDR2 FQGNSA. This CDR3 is CASILNADTQYF. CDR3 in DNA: TGTGCCAGCATCCTAAACGCAGATACGCAGTATTTT. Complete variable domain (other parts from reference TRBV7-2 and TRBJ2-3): GAGVSQSPSNKVTEKGKDVELRCDPISGHTALYWYRQSLGQGLEFLIYFQGNSAPDKSGLPSDRFSAERTGGSVSTLTIQRTQQEDSAVYLCASILNADTQYFGPGTRLTVL.

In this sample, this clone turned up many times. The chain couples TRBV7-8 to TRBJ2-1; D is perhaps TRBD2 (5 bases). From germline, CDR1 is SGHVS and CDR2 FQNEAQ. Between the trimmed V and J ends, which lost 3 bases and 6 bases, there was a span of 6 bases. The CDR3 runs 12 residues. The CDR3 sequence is CASSFAGNEQFF. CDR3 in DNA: TGTGCCAGCAGCTTCGCGGGCAATGAGCAGTTCTTC. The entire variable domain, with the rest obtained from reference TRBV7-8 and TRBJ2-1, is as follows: GAGVSQSPRYKVAKRGQDVALRCDPISGHVSLFWYQQALGQGPEFLTYFQNEAQLDKSGLPSDRFFAERPEGSVSTLKIQRTQQEDSAVYLCASSFAGNEQFFGPGTRLTVL.

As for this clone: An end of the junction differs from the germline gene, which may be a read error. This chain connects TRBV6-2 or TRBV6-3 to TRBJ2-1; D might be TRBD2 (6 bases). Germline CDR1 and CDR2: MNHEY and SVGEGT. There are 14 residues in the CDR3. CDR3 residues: CASRPVGRNNEQLF. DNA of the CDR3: TGTGCCAGCAGACCCGTGGGGAGGAACAATGAGCAGCTCTTC.

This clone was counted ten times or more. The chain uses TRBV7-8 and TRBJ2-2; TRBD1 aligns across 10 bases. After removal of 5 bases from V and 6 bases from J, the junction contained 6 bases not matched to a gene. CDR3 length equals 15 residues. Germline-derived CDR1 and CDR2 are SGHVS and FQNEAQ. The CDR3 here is CASSRRQGAAGELFF. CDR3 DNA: TGTGCCAGCAGCCGACGACAGGGGGCTGCCGGGGAGCTGTTTTTT.

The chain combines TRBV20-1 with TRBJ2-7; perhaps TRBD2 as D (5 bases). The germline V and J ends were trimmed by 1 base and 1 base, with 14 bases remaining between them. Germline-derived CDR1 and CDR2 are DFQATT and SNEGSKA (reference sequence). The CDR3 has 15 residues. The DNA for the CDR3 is TGCAGTGCTAGAGCTATCGGGGATCTGTCCTACGAGCAGTACTTC. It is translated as CSARAIGDLSYEQYF.

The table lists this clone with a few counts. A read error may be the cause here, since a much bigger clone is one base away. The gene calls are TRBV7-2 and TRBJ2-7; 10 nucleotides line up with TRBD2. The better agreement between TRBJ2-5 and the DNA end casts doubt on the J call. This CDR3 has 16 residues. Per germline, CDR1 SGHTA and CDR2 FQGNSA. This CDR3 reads CASSLRLAGVGETQYF. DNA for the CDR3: TGTGCCAGCAGCTTGAGGCTAGCGGGAGTTGGGGAGACCCAGTACTTC.

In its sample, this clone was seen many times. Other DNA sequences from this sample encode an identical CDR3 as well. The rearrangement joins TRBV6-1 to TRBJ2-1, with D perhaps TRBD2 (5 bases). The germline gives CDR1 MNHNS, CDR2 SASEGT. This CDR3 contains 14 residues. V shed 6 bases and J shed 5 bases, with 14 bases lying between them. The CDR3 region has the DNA TGTGCCAGCAGGTACCTGGGAGCAGACAATGAGCAGTTCTTC. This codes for CASRYLGADNEQFF.

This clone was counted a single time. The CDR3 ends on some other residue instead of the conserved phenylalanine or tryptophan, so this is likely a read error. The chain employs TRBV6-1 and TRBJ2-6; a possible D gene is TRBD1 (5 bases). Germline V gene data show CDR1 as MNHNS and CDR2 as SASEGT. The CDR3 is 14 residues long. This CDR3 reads CASSRYSGAHVLTY. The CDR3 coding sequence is TGTGCCAGCTCCCGATACTCTGGGGCCCACGTCCTGACTTAC.

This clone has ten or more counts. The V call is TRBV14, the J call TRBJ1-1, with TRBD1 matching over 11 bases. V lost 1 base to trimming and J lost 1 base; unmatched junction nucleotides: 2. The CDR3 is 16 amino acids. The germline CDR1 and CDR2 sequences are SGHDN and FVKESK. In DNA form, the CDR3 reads TGTGCCAGCAGCCAAGGGACAGGGGGCACGAACACTGAAGCTTTCTTT. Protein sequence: CASSQGTGGTNTEAFF.

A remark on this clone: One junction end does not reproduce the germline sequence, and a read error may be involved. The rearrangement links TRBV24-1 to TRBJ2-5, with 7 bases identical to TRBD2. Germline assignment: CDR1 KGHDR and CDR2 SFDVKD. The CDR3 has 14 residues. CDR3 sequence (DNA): TGTGCCACCAGTGATTCTAGCGGAGGGGAGACCCGGTACTTC. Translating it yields CATSDSSGGETRYF.

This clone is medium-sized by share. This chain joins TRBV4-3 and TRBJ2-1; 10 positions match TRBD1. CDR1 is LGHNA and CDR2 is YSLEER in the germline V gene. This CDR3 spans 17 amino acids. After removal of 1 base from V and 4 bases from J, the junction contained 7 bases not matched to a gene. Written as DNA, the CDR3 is TGCGCCAGCAGCCAAGCCTACCGGGACAGGGGTTACAATGAGCAGTTCTTC. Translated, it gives CASSQAYRDRGYNEQFF.

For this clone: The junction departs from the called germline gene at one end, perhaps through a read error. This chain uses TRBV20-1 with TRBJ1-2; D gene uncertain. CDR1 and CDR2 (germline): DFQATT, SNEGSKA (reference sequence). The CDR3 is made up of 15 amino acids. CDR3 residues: CGARDPGRLVRGYTF. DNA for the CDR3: TGCGGTGCTAGAGATCCAGGCAGATTGGTACGGGGCTACACCTTC.

Written as DNA, the CDR3 is TGCGCCAGCAGCCAACAGGCGAGGGGGGAGGGCAGTGACGAGCAGTACTTC. Translation gives CASSQQARGEGSDEQYF. The rearrangement joins TRBV4-3 to TRBJ2-7; D perhaps matches TRBD2 (7 bases). The V gene's germline CDR1 is LGHNA and CDR2 YSLEER. The V end lost 2 bases, the J end lost 5 bases, and 22 bases lay between the germline ends. The CDR3 spans 17 residues.